This record concerns one T cell receptor beta chain sequence. In the original workflow: From reference gene primer amplification, estimates of nucleated cell counts were derived. Produced via immunoSEQ multiplex PCR; TCRdb's table is partial and in-frame only. V and J calls and clone size are as listed in that table; D and trimming were resolved from the DNA. The table lists roughly 330,000 clones, 80% to 90% of them singletons. This entry belongs to a study of blood T cell repertoires in COVID-19. On the study more broadly: The origin of the acute and convalescent COVID-19 samples was the United States, Italy and Spain. Nucleic acid was either cDNA or gDNA, and it came from T cells, B-cell-depleted T cells, or PBMCs.

The germline V gene encodes CDR1 SGHDT and CDR2 YYEEEE. CDR3 length equals 14 residues. Unmatched junction bases numbered 2, after V lost 3 bases and J lost 0 bases. Sequencing was carried out using peripheral blood. V gene TRBV5-6 combines with J gene TRBJ1-1, with 7 bases lining up with TRBD1. The receptor was derived from a man younger than 35 who had recovered from COVID-19. The CDR3 reads CASSWGQLNTEAFF. CDR3 DNA sequence: TGTGCCAGCAGCTGGGGACAGCTGAACACTGAAGCTTTCTTT.